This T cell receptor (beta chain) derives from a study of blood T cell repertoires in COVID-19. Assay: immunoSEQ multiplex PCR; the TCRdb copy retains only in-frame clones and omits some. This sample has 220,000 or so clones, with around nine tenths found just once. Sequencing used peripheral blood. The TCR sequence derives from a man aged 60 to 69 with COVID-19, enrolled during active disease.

The CDR3 sequence: CASSPRGGRASTDTQYF. CDR3 DNA: TGTGCCAGCAGCCCCCGAGGTGGCAGGGCCAGCACAGATACGCAGTATTTT. This sequence joins TRBV4-2 and TRBJ2-3; D may be TRBD1 (5 bases). V was trimmed by 4 bases and J by 0 bases, leaving 17 bases between them. The CDR3 has 17 residues. CDR1 and CDR2 from the germline V gene are LGHNA and YNFKEQ.